Detailed here is one TCR beta chain. This entry belongs to a study of T cells in Graves' hyperthyroidism and ophthalmopathy. The source material, RNA transcripts, was used to amplify TCR beta CDR3 regions. The TCR CDR3 first-round RT-PCR relied on the HTBI primer set. TCRdb reprocessed the multiplex PCR reads via MiXCR and lists one record per CDR3 protein. The sample lists hundreds of thousands of distinct CDR3 sequences; around 14% were seen once. Germline V lookup: CDR1 GTSNPN, CDR2 SVGIG (reference sequence). CDR3 size: 14 residues. V was clipped by 6 bases and J by 1 base, with 15 bases between them.

The origin of this receptor is a woman in her thirties with Graves' hyperthyroidism that later progressed to Graves' ophthalmopathy. The material sequenced was blood. This chain uses TRBV30 with TRBJ1-1, with D perhaps TRBD1 (5 bases). The DNA for the CDR3 is TGTGCCTGTGCACCCGGGACGGCGAACACTGAAGCTTTCTTT. It is translated as CACAPGTANTEAFF.